What follows are 17 T cell receptor beta chains derived from one specimen sequenced in a study of T cell responses to AZD1222 COVID-19 vaccine (dated by TCRdb to the early 2020s). Libraries came from the immunoSEQ multiplex PCR assay. The immuneACCESS repertoire file appears here via TCRdb, limited to in-frame rearrangements. These files lack a portion of the clones; in checked studies, under half of the deficit traces to unresolved V genes, and the cause of the others is not known. The sample profile shows under 200,000 clones; about 91% of them were found once. 4% to 5.5% of the sample comes from the top ten. Taken with the paper, the label for time point translates to: baseline before first vaccination. The treatment or condition label, as the study defines it: meningococcal conjugate vaccine given as trial control. The sample was peripheral blood, taken on day 0 of MenACWY control vaccination. The receptors were sampled from an adult in good health.

The V and J genes are TRBV6-5 and TRBJ1-1, with 8 bases identical to TRBD1. Losses at the gene ends were 8 bases for V and 0 bases for J; bases not matched to a gene: 2. Germline V gene data show CDR1 as MNHEY and CDR2 as SVGAGI. This CDR3 has 13 residues. In DNA, the CDR3 is TGTGCCAGCCGACAGGGGATGAACACTGAAGCTTTCTTT. It translates to CASRQGMNTEAFF.

The V gene is TRBV6-5, the J gene TRBJ2-7; TRBD2 matches at 11 bases. Germline CDR1 is MNHEY and CDR2 is SVGAGI. This CDR3 is 15 amino acids long. V shed 6 bases, J shed 0 bases, and the junction held 4 bases outside the gene matches. The CDR3 region has the DNA TGTGCCAGCAGCCGGGGACTAGCGGTCTCCTACGAGCAGTACTTC. Encoded protein: CASSRGLAVSYEQYF.

Comments on this clone: Other DNA sequences within the sample encode an identical CDR3. The chain is built from TRBV29-1 and TRBJ1-2; no clear D. Germline loops: CDR1 SQVTM, CDR2 ANQGSEA. V lost 0 bases and J 5 bases, leaving 7 bases between the germline ends. The CDR3 spans 12 residues. CDR3 in amino acids: CSVEDGYYGYTF. For the CDR3, the DNA is TGCAGCGTTGAAGACGGATATTATGGCTACACCTTC.

The chain recombines TRBV18 with TRBJ1-2, with TRBD1 matching 11 bases. This CDR3 has 14 amino acids. From germline, CDR1 is KGHSH and CDR2 LQKENI. Unmatched junction bases numbered 2, after V lost 8 bases and J lost 0 bases. CDR3 sequence reads: CASRTGGSNYGYTF. The CDR3 region has the DNA TGTGCCAGCCGGACAGGGGGCTCTAACTATGGCTACACCTTC.

The chain combines TRBV28 with TRBJ1-5; a weak D match, TRBD1 (6 bases). CDR1 is MDHEN and CDR2 is SYDVKM in the germline V gene. Between the trimmed V and J ends, which lost 8 bases and 1 base, there was a span of 15 bases. The length of the CDR3 is 15 residues. The CDR3 DNA sequence: TGTGCCAGCGGCGTATGGGGGCGCAGCAATCAGCCCCAGCATTTT. Translated: CASGVWGRSNQPQHF.

CDR3 protein: CASNSILDIQRDYGYTF. CDR3 nucleotide sequence: TGTGCCAGCAACAGCATTTTAGATATACAACGAGACTATGGCTACACCTTC. J is TRBJ1-2 and V is TRBV7-9; D uncertain. This CDR3 contains 17 residues. The V gene's germline CDR1 is SEHNR and CDR2 FQNEAQ (reference sequence). V lost 7 bases and J lost 3, with 24 bases in between.

V and J are TRBV10-2 and TRBJ2-1; D gene uncertain. The germline V gene encodes CDR1 WSHSY and CDR2 SAAADI. Trimming shortened V by 0 bases and J by 2 bases, and 2 bases separated the two germline ends. This CDR3 is built from 13 residues. The CDR3 here is CASSESPYNEQFF. For the CDR3, the DNA is TGCGCCAGCAGTGAGTCCCCCTACAATGAGCAGTTCTTC.

The V and J genes are TRBV30 and TRBJ1-1, with TRBD1 as a possible D gene (6 bases). Trimming took 3 bases from V and 6 from J, leaving 17 bases between them. The CDR3 contains 14 residues. Germline V gene data show CDR1 as GTSNPN and CDR2 as SVGIG (reference sequence). The CDR3 loop is CAWSRRGEHSEAFF. The CDR3 DNA reads TGTGCCTGGAGCCGCAGGGGCGAGCATTCTGAAGCTTTCTTT.

This clone appeared once. The rearrangement links TRBV30 to TRBJ2-5; D is perhaps TRBD2 (5 bases). V lost 1 base to trimming and J lost 4 bases, with 16 bases between them. CDR1 is GTSNPN, CDR2 SVGIG, per germline (reference sequence). This CDR3 comprises 15 residues. The CDR3: CAWSEGGEWVETQYF. The CDR3 region has the DNA TGTGCCTGGAGTGAGGGTGGGGAGTGGGTAGAGACCCAGTACTTC.

In nucleotides, the CDR3 is TGTGCCAGCAGTAACCGCGGGAACTATGGCTACACCTTC. Encoded protein: CASSNRGNYGYTF. V usage is TRBV11-2 and J usage is TRBJ1-2, with D uncertain. Trimming removed 6 bases at V and 2 bases at J, with 10 bases between. Germline V lookup: CDR1 SGHAT, CDR2 FQNNGV. The CDR3 has 13 amino acids.

A few counts support this clone. The chain employs TRBV5-1 and TRBJ1-4; D is perhaps TRBD1 (6 bases). Germline loops: CDR1 SGHRS, CDR2 YFSETQ. The CDR3 is 15 residues long. V lost 4 bases to trimming and J lost 7 bases, with 17 bases between them. The CDR3 is CASSPGDTLGEKLFF. CDR3 DNA: TGCGCCAGCAGCCCCGGGGACACCTTGGGTGAAAAACTGTTTTTT.

The chain links TRBV30 to TRBJ2-3; maybe TRBD2 (6 bases). Germline lookup yields CDR1 GTSNPN and CDR2 SVGIG (reference sequence). V lost 3 bases and J lost 2, with 12 bases in between. The CDR3 totals 14 residues. CDR3 amino acids: CAWRSGVSTDTQYF. In DNA, the CDR3 is TGTGCCTGGAGGTCGGGAGTATCCACAGATACGCAGTATTTT.

The CDR3 coding sequence is TGTGCCAGCAGTTTATTGGAGGAGCAGTACTTC. This encodes CASSLLEEQYF. The genes are TRBV12-3 or TRBV12-4 and TRBJ2-7, with no clear D. With 2 bases removed from V and 7 bases from J, the gap between germline ends came to 6 bases. The CDR3 contains 11 residues.

The chain combines TRBV28 with TRBJ2-7; weak D call: TRBD1 (5 bases). V dropped 2 bases and J dropped 4 bases, with 12 bases sitting between them. This CDR3 contains 14 residues. Germline CDR1 MDHEN, CDR2 SYDVKM. CDR3 residues: CASSLESSGYEQYF. The CDR3 nucleotides read TGTGCCAGCAGTTTAGAGTCATCAGGGTACGAGCAGTACTTC. Looking up the rest from reference TRBV28 and TRBJ2-7 gives the full variable domain: DVKVTQSSRYLVKRTGEKVFLECVQDMDHENMFWYRQDPGLGLRLIYFSYDVKMKEKGDIPEGYSVSREKKERFSLILESASTNQTSMYLCASSLESSGYEQYFGPGTRLTVT.

The chain joins TRBV4-1 to TRBJ2-5; no firm D call. The CDR3 is 13 residues long. Germline V lookup: CDR1 MGHRA, CDR2 YSYEKL. The V gene lost 5 bases and the J gene lost 5 bases, with 12 bases spanning the gap. CDR3 DNA sequence: TGCGCCAGCAGCTTTCTAGAATCCGAGACCCAGTACTTC. Translating gives CASSFLESETQYF.

This chain connects TRBV30 to TRBJ2-2, with TRBD2 matching over 8 bases. V lost 2 bases, J lost 4 bases, and 6 bases stayed unmatched. Per the germline V gene, CDR1 is GTSNPN and CDR2 is SVGIG (reference sequence). The CDR3 is 15 amino acids. DNA of the CDR3: TGTGCCTGGAGTAGAGTAGCGGGACCCACCGGGGAGCTGTTTTTT. Translation gives CAWSRVAGPTGELFF.

The chain combines TRBV6-4 with TRBJ2-5, with a tentative D call TRBD2 (6 bases). CDR3 length equals 12 residues. CDR1 and CDR2 from the germline V gene are MRHNA and SNTAGT. Trimming cost V 2 bases and J 7 bases, with 8 bases left between them. CDR3 DNA sequence: TGTGCCAGCAGTGACCAGGGAGGGACCCAGTACTTC. Amino acid sequence: CASSDQGGTQYF.